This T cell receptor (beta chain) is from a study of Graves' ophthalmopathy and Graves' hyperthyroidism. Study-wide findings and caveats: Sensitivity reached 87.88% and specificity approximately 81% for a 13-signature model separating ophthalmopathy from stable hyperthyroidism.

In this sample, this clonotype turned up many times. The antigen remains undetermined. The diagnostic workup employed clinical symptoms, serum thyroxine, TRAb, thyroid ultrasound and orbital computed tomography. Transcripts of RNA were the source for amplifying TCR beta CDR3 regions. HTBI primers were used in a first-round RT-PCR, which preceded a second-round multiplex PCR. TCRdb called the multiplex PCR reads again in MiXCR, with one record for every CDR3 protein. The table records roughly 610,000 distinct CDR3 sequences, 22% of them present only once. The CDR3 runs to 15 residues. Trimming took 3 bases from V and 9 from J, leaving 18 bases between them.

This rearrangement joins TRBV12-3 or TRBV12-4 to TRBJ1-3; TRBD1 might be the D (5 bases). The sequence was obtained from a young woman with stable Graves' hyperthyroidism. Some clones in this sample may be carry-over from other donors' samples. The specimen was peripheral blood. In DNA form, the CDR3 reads TGTGCCAGCAGTTTGGGCCCGGGTCGGGACGGCACCATATATTTT. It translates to CASSLGPGRDGTIYF.